This record covers a single T cell receptor (beta chain). This entry comes from a study of PD-1 blockade in classical Hodgkin lymphoma. The CDR3 spans 17 residues. V dropped 0 bases and J dropped 6 bases, with 21 bases sitting between them. Germline CDR1 is MNHEY and CDR2 is SMNVEV (reference sequence). Clones were sequenced by immunoSEQ multiplex PCR, and TCRdb holds only the in-frame ones, with some missing. Counted here are 40,000 or so clones, around 80% occurring once; the ten biggest clones make up around 9.9%. Every patient had relapsed following autologous stem cell transplantation, and cohorts differed in brentuximab vedotin exposure.

The V and J genes are TRBV27 and TRBJ2-7, with D possibly being TRBD2 (6 bases). The starting material was peripheral blood mononuclear cells (PBMCs), obtained at baseline. This sequence originates from a human donor with classical Hodgkin lymphoma. The CDR3 reads CASSLSWSGGTRSEQYF. The DNA for the CDR3 is TGTGCCAGCAGTTTATCTTGGTCCGGGGGTACTAGGTCCGAGCAGTACTTC.